The present TCR beta chain was sequenced within a study of cytomegalovirus exposure and HLA in healthy donors. Trimming removed 3 bases from V and 4 bases from J, with 13 bases in between. The germline V gene has CDR1 MNHEY and CDR2 SMNVEV (reference sequence). There are 14 residues in the CDR3. The PCR used 60 Vbeta and 13 Jbeta primers. Generated by immunoSEQ multiplex PCR, the TCRdb table keeps only in-frame clones and is missing some. Of some 200,000 clones detected, under 9.5% appear once; the ten largest clones hold approximately 1.4%. This clone occurred a few times. The source material was PBMCs. The receptor was derived from a woman aged 30 to 39 in good health and CMV-seropositive. This chain uses TRBV27 with TRBJ2-7; D is possibly TRBD2 (5 bases). CDR3 amino acids: CASSFDSDLYEQYF. The CDR3 bases are TGTGCCAGCAGTTTTGATAGCGACCTATACGAGCAGTACTTC.